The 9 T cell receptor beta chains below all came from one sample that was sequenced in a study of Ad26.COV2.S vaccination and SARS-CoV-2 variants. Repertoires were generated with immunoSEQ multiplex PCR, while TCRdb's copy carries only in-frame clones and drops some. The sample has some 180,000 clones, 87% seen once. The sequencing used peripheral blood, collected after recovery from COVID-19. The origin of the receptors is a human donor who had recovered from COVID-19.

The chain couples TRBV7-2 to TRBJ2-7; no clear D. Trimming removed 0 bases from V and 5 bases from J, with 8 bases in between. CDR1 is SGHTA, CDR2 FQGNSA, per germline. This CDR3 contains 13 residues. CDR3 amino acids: CASSLAAGNEQYF. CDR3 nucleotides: TGTGCCAGCAGCTTAGCGGCTGGGAACGAGCAGTACTTC.

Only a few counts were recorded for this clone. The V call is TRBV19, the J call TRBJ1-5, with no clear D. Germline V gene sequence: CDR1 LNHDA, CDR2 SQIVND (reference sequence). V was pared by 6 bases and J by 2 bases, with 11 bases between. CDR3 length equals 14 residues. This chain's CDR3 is CASRPGDGNQPQHF. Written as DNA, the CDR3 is TGTGCCAGTAGGCCCGGGGATGGCAATCAGCCCCAGCATTTT.

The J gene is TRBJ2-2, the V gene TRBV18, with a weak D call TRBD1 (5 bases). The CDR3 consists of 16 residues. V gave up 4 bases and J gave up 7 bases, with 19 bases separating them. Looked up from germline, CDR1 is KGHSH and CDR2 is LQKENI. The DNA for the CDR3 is TGTGCCAGCTCACAATCCAAAATACAGGTTCACGGGGAGCTGTTTTTT. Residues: CASSQSKIQVHGELFF.

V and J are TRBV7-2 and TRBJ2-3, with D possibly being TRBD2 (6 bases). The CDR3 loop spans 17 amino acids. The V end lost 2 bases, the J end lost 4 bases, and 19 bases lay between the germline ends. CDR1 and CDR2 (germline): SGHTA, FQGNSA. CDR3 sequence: CASSLNGGALVSDTQYF. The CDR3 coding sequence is TGTGCCAGCAGCTTAAATGGCGGGGCTCTAGTCTCAGATACGCAGTATTTT.

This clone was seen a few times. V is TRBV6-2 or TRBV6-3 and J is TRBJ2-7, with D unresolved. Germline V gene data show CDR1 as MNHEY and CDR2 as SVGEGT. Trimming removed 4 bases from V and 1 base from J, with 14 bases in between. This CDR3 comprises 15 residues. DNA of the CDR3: TGTGCCAGCAGTTCCCAGAGGAGTGAGTCCTACGAGCAGTACTTC. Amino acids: CASSSQRSESYEQYF.

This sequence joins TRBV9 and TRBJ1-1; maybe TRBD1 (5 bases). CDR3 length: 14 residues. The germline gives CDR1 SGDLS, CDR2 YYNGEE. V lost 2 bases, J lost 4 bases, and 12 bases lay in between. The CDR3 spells CASSVGGGSTEAFF. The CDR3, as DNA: TGTGCCAGCAGCGTGGGGGGAGGGAGCACTGAAGCTTTCTTT.

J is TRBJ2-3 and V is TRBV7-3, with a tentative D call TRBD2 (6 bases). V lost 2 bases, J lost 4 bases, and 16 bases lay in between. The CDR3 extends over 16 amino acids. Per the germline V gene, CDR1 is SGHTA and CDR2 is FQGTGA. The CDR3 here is CASSLWGDHPADTQYF. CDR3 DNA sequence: TGTGCCAGCAGCTTATGGGGGGATCACCCGGCAGATACGCAGTATTTT.

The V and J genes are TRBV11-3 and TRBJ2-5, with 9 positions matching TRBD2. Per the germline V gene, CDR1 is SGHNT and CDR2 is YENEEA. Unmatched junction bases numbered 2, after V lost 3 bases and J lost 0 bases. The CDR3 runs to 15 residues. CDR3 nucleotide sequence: TGTGCCAGCAGCTTTACTAGCGGGTACCAAGAGACCCAGTACTTC. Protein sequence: CASSFTSGYQETQYF.

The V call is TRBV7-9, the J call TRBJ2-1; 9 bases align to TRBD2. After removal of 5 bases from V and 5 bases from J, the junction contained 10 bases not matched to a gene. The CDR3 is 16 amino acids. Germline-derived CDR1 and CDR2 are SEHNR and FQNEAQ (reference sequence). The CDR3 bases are TGTGCCAGCAGCCTCCGGGGGACTAGCCGAAACAATGAGCAGTTCTTC. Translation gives CASSLRGTSRNNEQFF.